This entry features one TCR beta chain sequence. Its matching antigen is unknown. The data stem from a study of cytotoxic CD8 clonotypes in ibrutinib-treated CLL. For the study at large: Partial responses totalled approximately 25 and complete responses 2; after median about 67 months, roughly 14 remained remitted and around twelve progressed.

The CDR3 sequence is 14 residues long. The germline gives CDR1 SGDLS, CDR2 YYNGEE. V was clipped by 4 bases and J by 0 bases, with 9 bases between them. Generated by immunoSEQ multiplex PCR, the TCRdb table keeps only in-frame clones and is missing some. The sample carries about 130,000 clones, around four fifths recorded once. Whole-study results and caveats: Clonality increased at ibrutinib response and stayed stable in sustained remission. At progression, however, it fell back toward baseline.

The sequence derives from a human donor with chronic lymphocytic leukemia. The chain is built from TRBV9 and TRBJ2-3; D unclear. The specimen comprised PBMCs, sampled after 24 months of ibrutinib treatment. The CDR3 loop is CASSLSPSTDTQYF. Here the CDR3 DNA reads TGTGCCAGCAGCTTGTCGCCTAGCACAGATACGCAGTATTTT.